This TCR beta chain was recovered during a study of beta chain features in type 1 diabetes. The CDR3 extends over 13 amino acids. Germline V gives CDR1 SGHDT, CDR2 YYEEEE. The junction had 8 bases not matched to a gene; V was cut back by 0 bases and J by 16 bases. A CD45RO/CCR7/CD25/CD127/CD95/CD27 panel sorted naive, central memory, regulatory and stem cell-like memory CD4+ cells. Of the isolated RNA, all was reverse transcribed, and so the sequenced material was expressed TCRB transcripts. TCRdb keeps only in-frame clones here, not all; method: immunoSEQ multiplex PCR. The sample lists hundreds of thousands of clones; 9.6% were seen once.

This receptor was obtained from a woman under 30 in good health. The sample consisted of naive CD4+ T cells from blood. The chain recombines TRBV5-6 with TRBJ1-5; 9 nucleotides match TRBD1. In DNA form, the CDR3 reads TGTGCCAGCAGCTTGGCCTTGGGACAGGGTCTTCATTTT. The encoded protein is CASSLALGQGLHF.